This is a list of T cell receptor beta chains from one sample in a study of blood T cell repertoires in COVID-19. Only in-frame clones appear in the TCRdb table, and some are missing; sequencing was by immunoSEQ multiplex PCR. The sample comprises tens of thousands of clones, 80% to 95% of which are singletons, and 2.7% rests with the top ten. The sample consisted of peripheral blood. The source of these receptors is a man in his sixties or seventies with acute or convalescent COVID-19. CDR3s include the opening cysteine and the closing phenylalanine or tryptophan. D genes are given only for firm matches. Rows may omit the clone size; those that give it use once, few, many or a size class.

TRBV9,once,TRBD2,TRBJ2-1,CASSVTSGIYEQFF,TGTGCCAGCAGCGTGACTAGCGGGATCTATGAGCAGTTCTTC
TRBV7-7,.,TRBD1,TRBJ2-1,CASSLVIRQGASYNEQFF,TGTGCTAGCAGCTTAGTTATCCGACAGGGGGCGTCTTACAATGAGCAGTTCTTC
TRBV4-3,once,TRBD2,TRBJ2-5,CASSQGLAGGPETQYF,TGCGCCAGCAGCCAGGGACTAGCGGGGGGGCCTGAGACCCAGTACTTC
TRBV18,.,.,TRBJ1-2,CASSPLVQLTTFNYGYTF,TGTGCCAGCTCACCACTAGTCCAGCTAACTACCTTTAACTATGGCTACACCTTC
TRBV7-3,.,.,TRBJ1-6,CASSLNSYNSPLHF,TGTGCCAGCAGCTTAAACAGCTATAATTCACCCCTCCACTTT
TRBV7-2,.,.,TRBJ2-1,CASSLVLNEQFF,TGTGCCAGCAGCTTAGTACTCAATGAGCAGTTCTTC
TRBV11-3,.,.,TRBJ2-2,CASTGGSNTGELFF,TGTGCCAGCACCGGGGGATCGAACACCGGGGAGCTGTTTTTT
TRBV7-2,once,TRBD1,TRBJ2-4,CASSTGQGYYIQYF,TGTGCCAGCAGCACGGGACAGGGGTATTACATTCAGTACTTC
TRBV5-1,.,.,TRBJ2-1,CASSLVSSSYNEQFF,TGCGCCAGCAGCTTGGTTAGTAGCTCCTACAATGAGCAGTTCTTC
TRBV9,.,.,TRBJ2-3,CASSVAPTRGSTDTQYF,TGTGCCAGCAGCGTAGCACCGACTAGGGGCAGCACAGATACGCAGTATTTT
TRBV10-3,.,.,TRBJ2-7,CAISQEEGPYEQYF,TGTGCCATCTCCCAGGAGGAGGGGCCCTACGAGCAGTACTTC
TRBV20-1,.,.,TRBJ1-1,CSATGTRAFF,TGCAGTGCTACCGGGACACGGGCTTTCTTT
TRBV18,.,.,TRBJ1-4,CASSPPGVVTTGEKLFF,TGTGCCAGCTCACCACCAGGTGTGGTGACGACGGGGGAAAAACTGTTTTTT
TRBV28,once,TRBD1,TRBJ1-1,CASRVYRGPNTEAFF,TGTGCCAGCAGAGTATACAGGGGGCCAAACACTGAAGCTTTCTTT
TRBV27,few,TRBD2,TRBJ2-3,CASSLGRGGGTDTQYF,TGTGCCAGCAGTTTAGGGAGGGGCGGAGGGACAGATACGCAGTATTTT
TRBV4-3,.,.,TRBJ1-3,CASSQEGGQSGSGNTIYF,TGCGCCAGCAGCCAAGAAGGAGGACAGTCCGGCTCTGGAAACACCATATATTTT
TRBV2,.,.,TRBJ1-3,CASSEASGNTIYF,TGTGCCAGCAGTGAGGCCTCTGGAAACACCATATATTTT
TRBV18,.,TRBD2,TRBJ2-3,CASSPLGLAGVNTDTQYF,TGTGCCAGCTCACCTCTTGGGCTAGCGGGAGTAAATACAGATACGCAGTATTTT
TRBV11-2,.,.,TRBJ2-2,CASLRGGSNTGELFF,TGTGCCAGCCTCCGAGGAGGGTCGAACACCGGGGAGCTGTTTTTT
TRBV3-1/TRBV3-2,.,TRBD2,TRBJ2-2,CASSRLAGGGNPGELFF,TGTGCCAGCAGCCGCTTAGCGGGAGGAGGGAATCCCGGGGAGCTGTTTTTT
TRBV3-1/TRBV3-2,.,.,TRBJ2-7,CASSQGGGPYYEQYF,TGTGCCAGCAGCCAAGGGGGGGGGCCTTACTACGAGCAGTACTTC
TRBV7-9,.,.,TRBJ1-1,CASSLVSVTEAFF,TGTGCCAGCAGCTTAGTCTCCGTCACTGAAGCTTTCTTT
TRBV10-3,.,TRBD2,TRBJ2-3,CAISESSGSGGTDTQYF,TGTGCCATCAGTGAGTCGAGTGGTAGCGGGGGCACAGATACGCAGTATTTT
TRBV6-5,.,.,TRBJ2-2,CASSFRLAGELFF,TGTGCCAGCAGCTTCAGACTAGCCGGGGAGCTGTTTTTT
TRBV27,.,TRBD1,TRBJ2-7,CASGTLGQGAGEQYF,TGTGCCAGCGGCACTCTCGGACAGGGGGCTGGGGAGCAGTACTTC
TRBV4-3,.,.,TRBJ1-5,CASSQDWQSPQPQHF,TGCGCCAGCAGCCAAGATTGGCAATCTCCCCAGCCCCAGCATTTT
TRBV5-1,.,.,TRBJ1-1,CASSSWGEITEAFF,TGCGCCAGCAGCTCCTGGGGGGAGATCACTGAAGCTTTCTTT
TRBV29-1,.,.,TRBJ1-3,CSAKLGGSGNTIYF,TGCAGCGCCAAACTCGGGGGGTCTGGAAACACCATATATTTT
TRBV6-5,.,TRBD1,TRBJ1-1,CASSRDRGIAEAFF,TGTGCCAGCAGCCGAGACAGGGGCATCGCTGAAGCTTTCTTT
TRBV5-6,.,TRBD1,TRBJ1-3,CASSLPRTGGSVSGNTIYF,TGTGCCAGCAGCTTGCCCCGGACAGGGGGTTCTGTCTCTGGAAACACCATATATTTT
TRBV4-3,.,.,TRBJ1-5,CASSYDRNSNQPQHF,TGCGCCAGCAGCTACGACAGAAATAGCAATCAGCCCCAGCATTTT
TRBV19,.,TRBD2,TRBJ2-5,CASSTTSGGQETQYF,TGTGCCAGTAGTACGACTAGCGGGGGCCAAGAGACCCAGTACTTC
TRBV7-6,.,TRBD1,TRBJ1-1,CASSLVGTGSSEAFF,TGTGCCAGCAGCTTAGTCGGGACAGGGTCCAGTGAAGCTTTCTTT
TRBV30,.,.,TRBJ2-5,CAWSVRGAKETQYF,TGTGCCTGGAGTGTACGGGGGGCAAAAGAGACCCAGTACTTC
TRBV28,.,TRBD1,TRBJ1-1,CASSFHGQGAAEAFF,TGTGCCAGCAGTTTCCATGGGCAGGGGGCGGCTGAAGCTTTCTTT
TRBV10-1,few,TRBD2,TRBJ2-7,CASRPSGTSGAPPGEQYF,TGCGCCAGCAGACCCAGTGGGACTAGCGGGGCCCCCCCCGGGGAGCAGTACTTC
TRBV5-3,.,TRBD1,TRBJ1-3,CARSLGYLPGTGVSSSGNTIYF,TGTGCCAGAAGCTTGGGTTATCTTCCCGGGACAGGGGTATCCTCCTCTGGAAACACCATATATTTT
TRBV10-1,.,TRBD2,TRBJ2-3,CASSELAGGLDTQYF,TGCGCCAGCAGTGAGCTAGCGGGGGGGCTGGATACGCAGTATTTT
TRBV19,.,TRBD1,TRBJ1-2,CASSFRTGGVNYGYTF,TGTGCCAGTAGTTTCCGGACAGGGGGCGTTAACTATGGCTACACCTTC
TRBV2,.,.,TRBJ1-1,CASQGFSNTEAFF,TGTGCCAGCCAGGGCTTCTCGAACACTGAAGCTTTCTTT
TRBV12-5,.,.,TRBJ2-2,CASGLVQGNTGELFF,TGTGCTAGTGGTTTGGTGCAGGGCAACACCGGGGAGCTGTTTTTT
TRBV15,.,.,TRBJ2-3,CATKDRSTDTQYF,TGTGCCACCAAGGACAGAAGCACAGATACGCAGTATTTT
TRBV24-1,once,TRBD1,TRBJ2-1,CATTNGWAGGEQFF,TGTGCCACCACAAATGGGTGGGCAGGGGGTGAGCAGTTCTTC